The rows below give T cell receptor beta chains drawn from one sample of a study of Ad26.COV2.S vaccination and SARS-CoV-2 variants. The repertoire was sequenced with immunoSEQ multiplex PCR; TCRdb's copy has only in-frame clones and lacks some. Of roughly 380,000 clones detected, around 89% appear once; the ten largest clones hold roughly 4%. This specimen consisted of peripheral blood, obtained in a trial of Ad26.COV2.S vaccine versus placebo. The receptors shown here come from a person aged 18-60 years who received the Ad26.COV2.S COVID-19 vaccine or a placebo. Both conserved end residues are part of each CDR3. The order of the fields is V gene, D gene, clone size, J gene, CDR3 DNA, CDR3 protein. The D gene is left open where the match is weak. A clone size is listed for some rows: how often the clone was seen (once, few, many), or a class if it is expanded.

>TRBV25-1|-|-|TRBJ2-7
TGTGCCAGCAGTGACCTTGGGTCGGCCTACGAGCAGTACTTC
CASSDLGSAYEQYF
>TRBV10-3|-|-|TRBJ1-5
TGTGCCATCAGTGAACAGGAGTCCACCTATCAGCCCCAGCATTTT
CAISEQESTYQPQHF
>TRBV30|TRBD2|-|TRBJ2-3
TGTGCCTGGAGTGGGGGAGCGGGGGCAGATACGCAGTATTTT
CAWSGGAGADTQYF
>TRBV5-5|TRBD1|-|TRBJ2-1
TGTGCCAGCAGCTTTAACAGGGGCACCTACAATGAGCAGTTCTTC
CASSFNRGTYNEQFF
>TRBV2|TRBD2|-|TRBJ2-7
TGTGCCAGCAAGCCCCGGGGGAGGGAGATCTACGAGCAGTACTTC
CASKPRGREIYEQYF
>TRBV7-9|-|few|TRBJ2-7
TGTGCCAGCAGCCTCGACATGCTCGAGCAGTACTTC
CASSLDMLEQYF
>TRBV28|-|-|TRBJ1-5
TGTGCCAGCAGTTCCTCGGCCCGTCAGCCCCAGCATTTT
CASSSSARQPQHF
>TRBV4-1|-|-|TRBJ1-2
TGCGCCAGCAGCCAAGACCCACAGACAAACTATGGCTACACCTTC
CASSQDPQTNYGYTF
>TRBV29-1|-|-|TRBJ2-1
TGCAGCGTTCGCTCCTACAATGAGCAGTTCTTC
CSVRSYNEQFF
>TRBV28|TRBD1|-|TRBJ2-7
TGTGCCAGCAGTCGCCCGGGACAGGGCTCCTACGAGCAGTACTTC
CASSRPGQGSYEQYF
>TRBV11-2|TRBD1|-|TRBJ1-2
TGTGCCAGCAGCCCCACGGGACAGTCAATCTATGGCTACACCTTC
CASSPTGQSIYGYTF
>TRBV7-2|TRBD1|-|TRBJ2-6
TGTGCCAGCAGCAAACAGGGGTCTGGGGCCAACGTCCTGACTTTC
CASSKQGSGANVLTF
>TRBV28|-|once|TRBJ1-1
TGTGCCAGCACCACGTCTTGGGGTGGAGCTTTCTTT
CASTTSWGGAFF
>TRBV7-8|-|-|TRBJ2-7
TGTGCCAGCAGCCCCTCGTGGGGCAGCGGCGCCTACGAGCAGTACTTC
CASSPSWGSGAYEQYF
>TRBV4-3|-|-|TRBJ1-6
TGCGCCAGCAGCCAGGGGAGGGACTCACCCCTCCACTTT
CASSQGRDSPLHF
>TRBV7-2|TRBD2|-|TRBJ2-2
TGTGCCAGCAGCTCCCCTCTCCGGGGGGGCGGGGGGAACACCGGGGAGCTGTTTTTT
CASSSPLRGGGGNTGELFF
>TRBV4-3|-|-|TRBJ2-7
TGCGCCAGCAGCCAAGATAGGCGGACTAAAGCCTACGAGCAGTACTTC
CASSQDRRTKAYEQYF
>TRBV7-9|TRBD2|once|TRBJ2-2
TGTGCCAGCAGCACCTTTAGCGGGGGGCCCACCGGGGAGCTGTTTTTT
CASSTFSGGPTGELFF
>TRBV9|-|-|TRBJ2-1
TGTGCCAGCAGCGTAGCGCCAGGCCGCTCCTACAATGAGCAGTTCTTC
CASSVAPGRSYNEQFF
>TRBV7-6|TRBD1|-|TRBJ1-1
TGTGCCAGCAGCTTCTCCCGGGACAGAGAAGCTTTCTTT
CASSFSRDREAFF
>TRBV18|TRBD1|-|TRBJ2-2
TGTGCCAGCTCAGCCCGGGACAGTATGACCGGGGAGCTGTTTTTT
CASSARDSMTGELFF
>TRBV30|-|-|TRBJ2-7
TGTGCCTGGAGCATTGGGCCCTACGAGCAGTACTTC
CAWSIGPYEQYF
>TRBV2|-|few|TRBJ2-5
TGTGCCAGCAGTGAACTTGGGGAACCGCAAGAGACCCAGTACTTC
CASSELGEPQETQYF
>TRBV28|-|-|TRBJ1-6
TGTGCCAGCAGAGAAGACCTACGGAATTCACCCCTCCACTTT
CASREDLRNSPLHF
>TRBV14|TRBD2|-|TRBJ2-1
TGTGCCAGCAGCCAAGTTCTGGCTAGCGGGGGAGTAAAGTTCTTC
CASSQVLASGGVKFF
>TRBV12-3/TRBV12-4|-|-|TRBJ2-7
TGTGCCAGCAGTTGGTTGGGGCCCTACGAGCAGTACTTC
CASSWLGPYEQYF
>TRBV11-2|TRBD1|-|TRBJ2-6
TGTGCCAGCAGCCCGTCGACAGGGTACGGGGCCAACGTCCTGACTTTC
CASSPSTGYGANVLTF
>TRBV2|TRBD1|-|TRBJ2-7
TGTGCCAGCACTGACCAATCGGGACAGCTGCGGGACGAGCAGTACTTC
CASTDQSGQLRDEQYF
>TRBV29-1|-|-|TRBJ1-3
TGCAGCGTTGTAGGAAGCTCTGGAAACACCATATATTTT
CSVVGSSGNTIYF
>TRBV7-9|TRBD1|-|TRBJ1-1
TGTGCCAGCAGCACACCGACAGGGCTGAACACTGAAGCTTTCTTT
CASSTPTGLNTEAFF
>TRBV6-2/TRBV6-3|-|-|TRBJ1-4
TGTGCCAGCAACCCTACGGACCAAAATTACGGGGATGAAAAACTGTTTTTT
CASNPTDQNYGDEKLFF
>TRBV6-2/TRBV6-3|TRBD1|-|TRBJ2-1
TGTGCCAGCAGTCCACCCTCAGGGGGCGCAGACAATGAGCAGTTCTTC
CASSPPSGGADNEQFF
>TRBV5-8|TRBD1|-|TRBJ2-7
TGTGCCAGCAGCCCCGACAGGGACTCCTACGAGCAGTACTTC
CASSPDRDSYEQYF
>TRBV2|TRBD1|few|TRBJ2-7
TGTGCCAGCAGATCGCCGGGACAGGGAAGATACGAGCAGTACTTC
CASRSPGQGRYEQYF
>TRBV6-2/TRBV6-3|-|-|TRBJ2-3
TGTGCCAGCAGTTACTCAGAAGATACGCAGTATTTT
CASSYSEDTQYF
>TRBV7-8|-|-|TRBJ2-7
TGTGCCAGCAGCCCCCCGGGGAGCCCCTACGAGCAGTACTTC
CASSPPGSPYEQYF
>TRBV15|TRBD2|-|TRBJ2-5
TGTGCCACCAGCAGAGGGGTGACTAGCGGAAAAGAGACCCAGTACTTC
CATSRGVTSGKETQYF
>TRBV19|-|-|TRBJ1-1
TGTGCCAGTAGTAGAGGATCGCTCTCGAACACTGAAGCTTTCTTT
CASSRGSLSNTEAFF
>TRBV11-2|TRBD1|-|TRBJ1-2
TGTGCCAGCAGCTTAGAGATCGACAGGGTTTACGGCTACACCTTC
CASSLEIDRVYGYTF
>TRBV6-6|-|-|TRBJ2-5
TGTGCCAGCAGTTACTCGGGCTCAGGGGAGACCCAGTACTTC
CASSYSGSGETQYF